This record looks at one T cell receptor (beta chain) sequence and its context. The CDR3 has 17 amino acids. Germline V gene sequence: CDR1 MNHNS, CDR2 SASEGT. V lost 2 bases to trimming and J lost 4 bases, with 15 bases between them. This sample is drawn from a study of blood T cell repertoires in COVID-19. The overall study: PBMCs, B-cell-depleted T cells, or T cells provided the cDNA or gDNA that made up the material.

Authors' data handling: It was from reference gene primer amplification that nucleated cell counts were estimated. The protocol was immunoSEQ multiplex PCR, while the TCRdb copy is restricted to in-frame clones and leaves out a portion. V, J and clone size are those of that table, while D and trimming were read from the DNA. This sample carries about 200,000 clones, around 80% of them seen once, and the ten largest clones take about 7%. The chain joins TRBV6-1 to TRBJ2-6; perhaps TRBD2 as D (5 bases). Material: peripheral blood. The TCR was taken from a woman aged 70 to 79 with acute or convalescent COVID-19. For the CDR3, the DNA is TGTGCCAGCAGTGAACTCGGGATTCTGCGGGGGGCCAACGTCCTGACTTTC. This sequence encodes CASSELGILRGANVLTF.